The 5 T cell receptor beta chains given below trace back to one sample, sequenced in a study of blood T cell repertoires in COVID-19. The method was immunoSEQ multiplex PCR; TCRdb's version includes in-frame clones alone and lacks a portion of them. The sample shows approximately 200,000 clones, about nine tenths of them seen only once. The sequencing input was peripheral blood. The source of these receptors is a man between 25 and 39 years old with COVID-19, enrolled during active disease.

The V and J genes are TRBV6-2 or TRBV6-3 and TRBJ2-2; D is uncertain. The CDR3 extends over 15 amino acids. Between the trimmed V and J ends, which lost 2 bases and 0 bases, there was a span of 7 bases. The germline gives CDR1 MNHEY, CDR2 SVGEGT. The DNA for the CDR3 is TGTGCCAGCAGTTACCTCAGATCGAACACCGGGGAGCTGTTTTTT. Translating it yields CASSYLRSNTGELFF.

In the case of this clone: One junction end does not reproduce the germline sequence, and a read error may be involved. The chain is built from TRBV7-8 and TRBJ2-3, with TRBD2 identical over 12 bases. The CDR3 spans 13 residues. The V gene's germline CDR1 is SGHVS and CDR2 FQNEAQ. The DNA for the CDR3 is TGTGCCAGCAGCCGACGGACTAGCGGGGAGTTAATTTGG. Amino acid sequence: CASSRRTSGELIW.

Many counts were recorded for this clone. The V gene is TRBV4-3, the J gene TRBJ2-7, with TRBD2 matching over 12 bases. J gave up 2 bases and V 4 bases, and 9 bases lay outside the gene matches. The CDR3 is made up of 17 amino acids. CDR1 is LGHNA, CDR2 YSLEER, per germline. CDR3 residues: CASSPWGLAGHTYEQYF. CDR3 bases: TGCGCCAGCAGCCCCTGGGGACTAGCGGGTCACACCTACGAGCAGTACTTC.

V is TRBV5-1 and J is TRBJ2-7; 8 bases are a match to TRBD1. Germline trimming cut 4 bases from V and 2 bases from J; bases unmatched to any gene: 5. The CDR3 contains 14 residues. Germline lookup yields CDR1 SGHRS and CDR2 YFSETQ. CDR3 nucleotide sequence: TGCGCCAGCAGCGACGGACAGGGAACCTACGAGCAGTACTTC. Its protein is CASSDGQGTYEQYF.

This chain joins TRBV27 and TRBJ1-5; a weak D match, TRBD1 (6 bases). Germline assignment: CDR1 MNHEY and CDR2 SMNVEV (reference sequence). This CDR3 is built from 13 residues. Trimming pared 5 bases from V and 2 bases from J, leaving 7 bases between. CDR3 loop: CASSHRGNQPQHF. In nucleotides, the CDR3 is TGTGCCAGCAGTCACAGGGGCAATCAGCCCCAGCATTTT.